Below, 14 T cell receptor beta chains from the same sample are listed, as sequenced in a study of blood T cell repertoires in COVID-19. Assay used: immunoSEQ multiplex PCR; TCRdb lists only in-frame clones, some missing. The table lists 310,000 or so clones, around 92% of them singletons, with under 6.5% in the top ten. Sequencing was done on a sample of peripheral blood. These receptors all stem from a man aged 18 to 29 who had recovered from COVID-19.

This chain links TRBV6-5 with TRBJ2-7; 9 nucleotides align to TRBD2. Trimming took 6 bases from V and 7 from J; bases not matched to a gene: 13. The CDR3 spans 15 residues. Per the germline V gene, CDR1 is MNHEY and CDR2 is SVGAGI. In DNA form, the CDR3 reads TGTGCCAGCAGCGTAGCGGGGGCACACCGCTGGGAGCAGTACTTC. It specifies CASSVAGAHRWEQYF.

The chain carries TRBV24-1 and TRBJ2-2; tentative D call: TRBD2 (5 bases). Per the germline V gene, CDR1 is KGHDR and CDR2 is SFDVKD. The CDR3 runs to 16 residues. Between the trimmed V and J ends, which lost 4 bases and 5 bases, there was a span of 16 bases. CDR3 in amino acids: CATSDPSGDPTGELFF. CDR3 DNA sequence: TGTGCCACCAGTGACCCAAGCGGAGACCCAACCGGGGAGCTGTTTTTT.

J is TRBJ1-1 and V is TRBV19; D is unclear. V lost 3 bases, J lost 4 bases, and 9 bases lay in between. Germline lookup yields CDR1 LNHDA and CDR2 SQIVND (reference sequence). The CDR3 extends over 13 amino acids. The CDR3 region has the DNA TGTGCCAGTAGTATCGGACTGATCACTGAAGCTTTCTTT. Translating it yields CASSIGLITEAFF.

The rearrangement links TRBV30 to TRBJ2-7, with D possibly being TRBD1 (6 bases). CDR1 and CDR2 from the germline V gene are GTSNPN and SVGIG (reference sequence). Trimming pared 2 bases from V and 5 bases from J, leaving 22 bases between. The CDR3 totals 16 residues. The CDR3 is CAWSLIRGPFPNEQYF. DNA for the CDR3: TGTGCCTGGAGTTTAATCAGGGGTCCTTTCCCAAACGAGCAGTACTTC.

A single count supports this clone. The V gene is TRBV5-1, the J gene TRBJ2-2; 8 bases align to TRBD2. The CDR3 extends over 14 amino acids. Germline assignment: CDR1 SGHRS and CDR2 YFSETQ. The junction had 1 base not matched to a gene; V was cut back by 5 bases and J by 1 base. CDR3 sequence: CASRSGGNTGELFF. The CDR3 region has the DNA TGCGCCAGCAGAAGCGGGGGGAACACCGGGGAGCTGTTTTTT.

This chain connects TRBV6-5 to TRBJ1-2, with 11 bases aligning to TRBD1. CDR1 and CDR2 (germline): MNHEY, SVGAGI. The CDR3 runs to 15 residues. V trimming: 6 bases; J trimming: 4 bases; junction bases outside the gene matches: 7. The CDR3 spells CASSLGQGAGYGYTF. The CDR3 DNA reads TGTGCCAGCAGCCTAGGACAGGGGGCGGGCTATGGCTACACCTTC.

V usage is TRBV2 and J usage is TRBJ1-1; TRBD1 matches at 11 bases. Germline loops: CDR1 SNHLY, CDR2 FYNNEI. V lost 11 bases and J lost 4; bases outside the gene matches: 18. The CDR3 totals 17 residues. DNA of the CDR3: TGTGCCCGCTCCTTCGGGGACAGGGGGTTGGTCGGCACTGAAGCTTTCTTT. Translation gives CARSFGDRGLVGTEAFF.

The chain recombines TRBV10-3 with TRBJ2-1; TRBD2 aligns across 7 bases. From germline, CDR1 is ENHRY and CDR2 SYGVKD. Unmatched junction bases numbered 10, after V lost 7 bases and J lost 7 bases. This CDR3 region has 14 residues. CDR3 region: CAIKESSGRNEQFF. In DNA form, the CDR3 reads TGTGCCATCAAGGAGAGTAGCGGGCGGAATGAGCAGTTCTTC.

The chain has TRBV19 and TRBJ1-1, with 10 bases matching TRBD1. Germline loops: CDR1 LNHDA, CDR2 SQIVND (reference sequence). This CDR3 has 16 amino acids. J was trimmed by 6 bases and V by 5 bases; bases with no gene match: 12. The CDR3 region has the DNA TGTGCCAGTAGTCCCTCGACAGGGGGCTACTCCCCTGAAGCTTTCTTT. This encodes CASSPSTGGYSPEAFF.

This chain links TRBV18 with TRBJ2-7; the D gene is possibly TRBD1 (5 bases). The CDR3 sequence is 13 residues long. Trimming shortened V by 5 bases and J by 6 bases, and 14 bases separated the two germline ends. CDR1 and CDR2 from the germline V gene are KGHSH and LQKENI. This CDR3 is CASSTQGMGEQYF. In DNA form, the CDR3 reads TGTGCCAGCTCAACCCAGGGAATGGGCGAGCAGTACTTC.

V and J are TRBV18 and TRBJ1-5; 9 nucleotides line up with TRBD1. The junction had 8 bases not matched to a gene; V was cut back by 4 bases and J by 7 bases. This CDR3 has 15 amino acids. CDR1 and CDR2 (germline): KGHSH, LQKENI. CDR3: CASSLGTGKDQPQHF. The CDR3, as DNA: TGTGCCAGCTCACTTGGGACAGGGAAGGACCAGCCCCAGCATTTT.

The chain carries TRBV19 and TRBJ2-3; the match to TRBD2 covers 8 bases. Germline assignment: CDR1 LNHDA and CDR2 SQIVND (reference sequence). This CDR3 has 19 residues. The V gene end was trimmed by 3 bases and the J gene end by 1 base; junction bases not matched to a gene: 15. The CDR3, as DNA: TGTGCCAGTAGTATCGGGGCCTCCCGCGCGGGGGGCGGCACAGATACGCAGTATTTT. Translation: CASSIGASRAGGGTDTQYF.

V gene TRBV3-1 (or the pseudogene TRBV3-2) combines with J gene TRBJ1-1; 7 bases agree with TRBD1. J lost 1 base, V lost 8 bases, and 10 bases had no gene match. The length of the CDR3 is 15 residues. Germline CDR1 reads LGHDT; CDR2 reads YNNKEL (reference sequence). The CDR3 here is CASRTGYRENTEAFF. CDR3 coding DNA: TGTGCCAGCCGGACAGGTTATAGGGAGAACACTGAAGCTTTCTTT.

The CDR3: CASSLSGVSTEAFF. The CDR3, as DNA: TGTGCCAGCAGCCTCAGTGGAGTAAGCACTGAAGCTTTCTTT. This chain joins TRBV3-1 (or the pseudogene TRBV3-2) and TRBJ1-1; D gene ambiguous. CDR3 length equals 14 residues. With 4 bases removed from V and 4 bases from J, the gap between germline ends came to 13 bases. Germline V gives CDR1 LGHDT, CDR2 YNNKEL (reference sequence).